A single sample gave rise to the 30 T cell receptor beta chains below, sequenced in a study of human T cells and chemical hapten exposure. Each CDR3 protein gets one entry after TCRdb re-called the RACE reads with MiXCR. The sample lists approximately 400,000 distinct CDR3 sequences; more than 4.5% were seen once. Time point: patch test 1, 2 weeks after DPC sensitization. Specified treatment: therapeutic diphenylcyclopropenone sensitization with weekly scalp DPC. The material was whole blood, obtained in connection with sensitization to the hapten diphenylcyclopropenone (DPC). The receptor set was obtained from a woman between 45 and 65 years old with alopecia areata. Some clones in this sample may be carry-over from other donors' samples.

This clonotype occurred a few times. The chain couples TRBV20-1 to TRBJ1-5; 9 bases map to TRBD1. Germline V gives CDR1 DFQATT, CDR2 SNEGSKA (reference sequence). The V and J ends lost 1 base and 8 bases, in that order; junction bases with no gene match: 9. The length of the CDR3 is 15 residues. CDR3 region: CSARVTGGPAEPQHF. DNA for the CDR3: TGCAGTGCTAGAGTAACAGGGGGCCCCGCGGAGCCCCAGCATTTT.

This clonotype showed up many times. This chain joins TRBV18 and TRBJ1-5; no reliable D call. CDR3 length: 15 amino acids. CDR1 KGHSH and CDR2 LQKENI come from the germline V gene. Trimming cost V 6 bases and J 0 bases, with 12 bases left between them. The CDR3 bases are TGTGCCAGCTCCTCAGGACGGGCTAGCAATCAGCCCCAGCATTTT. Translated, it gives CASSSGRASNQPQHF.

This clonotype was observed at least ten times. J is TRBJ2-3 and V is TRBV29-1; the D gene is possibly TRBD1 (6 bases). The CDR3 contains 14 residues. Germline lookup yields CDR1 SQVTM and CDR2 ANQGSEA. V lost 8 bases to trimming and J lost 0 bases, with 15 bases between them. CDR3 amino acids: CSFRTDTSTDTQYF. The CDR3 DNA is TGCAGCTTCAGGACAGATACTAGCACAGATACGCAGTATTTT.

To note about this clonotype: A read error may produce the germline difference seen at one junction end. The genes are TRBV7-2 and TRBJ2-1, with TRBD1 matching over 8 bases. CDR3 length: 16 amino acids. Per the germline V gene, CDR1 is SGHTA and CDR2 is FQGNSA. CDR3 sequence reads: CASSDDRDRITMSINF. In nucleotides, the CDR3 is TGTGCCAGCAGTGACGACCGGGACAGGATTACAATGAGCATCAATTTC.

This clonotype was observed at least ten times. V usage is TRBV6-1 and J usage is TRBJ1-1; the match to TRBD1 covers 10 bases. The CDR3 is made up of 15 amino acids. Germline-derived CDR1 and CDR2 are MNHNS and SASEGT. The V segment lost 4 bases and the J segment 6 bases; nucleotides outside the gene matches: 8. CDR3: CASSVRDRGQPEAFF. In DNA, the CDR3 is TGTGCCAGCAGTGTCCGGGACAGGGGTCAACCTGAAGCTTTCTTT.

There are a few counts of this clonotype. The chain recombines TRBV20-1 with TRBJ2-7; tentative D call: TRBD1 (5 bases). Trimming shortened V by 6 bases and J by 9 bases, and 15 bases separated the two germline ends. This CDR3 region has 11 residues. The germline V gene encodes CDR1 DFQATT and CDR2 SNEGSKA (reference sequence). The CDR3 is CSAKTSGMQYF. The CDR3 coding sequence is TGCAGTGCAAAGACGTCAGGGATGCAGTACTTC.

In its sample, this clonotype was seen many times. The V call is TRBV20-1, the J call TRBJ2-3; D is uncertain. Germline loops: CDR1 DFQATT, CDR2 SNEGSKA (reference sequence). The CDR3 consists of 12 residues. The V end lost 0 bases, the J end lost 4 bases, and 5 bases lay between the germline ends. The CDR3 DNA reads TGCAGTGCTAGAGAGGTCGCAGATACGCAGTATTTT. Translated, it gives CSAREVADTQYF.

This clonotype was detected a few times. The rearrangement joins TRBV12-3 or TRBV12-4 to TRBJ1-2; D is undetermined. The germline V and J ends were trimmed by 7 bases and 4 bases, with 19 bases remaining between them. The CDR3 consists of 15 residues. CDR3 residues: CASTTRLLARYGYTF. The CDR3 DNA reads TGTGCCAGCACCACCCGATTGTTGGCCCGCTATGGCTACACCTTC.

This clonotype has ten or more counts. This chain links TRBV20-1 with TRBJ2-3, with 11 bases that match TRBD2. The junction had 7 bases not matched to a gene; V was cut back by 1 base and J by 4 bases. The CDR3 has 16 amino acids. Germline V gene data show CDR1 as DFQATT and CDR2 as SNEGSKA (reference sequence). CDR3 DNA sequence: TGCAGTGCTAGAGTGTCTAGCGGGAGGATGGCAGATACGCAGTATTTT. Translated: CSARVSSGRMADTQYF.

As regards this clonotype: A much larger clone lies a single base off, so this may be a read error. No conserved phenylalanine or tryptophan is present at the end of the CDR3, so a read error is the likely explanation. The CDR3 DNA reads TGTGCCAGCAGTTCGGGGACAGGCTCTGGGGCCAACGTCCTGACTTCC. Translating gives CASSSGTGSGANVLTS. V usage is TRBV12-3 or TRBV12-4 and J usage is TRBJ2-6; 8 nucleotides match TRBD1. The ends lost 4 bases at V and 0 bases at J; junction bases unmatched: 2. There are 16 residues in the CDR3.

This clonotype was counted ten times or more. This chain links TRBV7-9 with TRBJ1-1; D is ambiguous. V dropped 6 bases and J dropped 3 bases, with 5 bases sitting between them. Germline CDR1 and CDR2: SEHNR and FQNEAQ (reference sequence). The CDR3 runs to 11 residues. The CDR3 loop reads CASRDYTEAFF. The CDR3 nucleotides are TGTGCCAGCAGGGACTACACTGAAGCTTTCTTT.

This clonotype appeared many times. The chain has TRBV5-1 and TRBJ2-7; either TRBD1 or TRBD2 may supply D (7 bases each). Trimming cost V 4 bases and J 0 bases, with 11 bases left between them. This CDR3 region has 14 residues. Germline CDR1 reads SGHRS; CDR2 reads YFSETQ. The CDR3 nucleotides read TGCGCCAGCAGCCCAGGGGGGGGCTCCTACGAGCAGTACTTC. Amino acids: CASSPGGGSYEQYF.

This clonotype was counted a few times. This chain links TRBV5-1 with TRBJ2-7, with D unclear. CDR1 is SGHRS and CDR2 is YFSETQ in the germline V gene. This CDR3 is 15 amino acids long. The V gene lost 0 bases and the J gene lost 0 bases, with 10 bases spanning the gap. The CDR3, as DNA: TGCGCCAGCAGCTTGGTGACCGAGAGCTCCTACGAGCAGTACTTC. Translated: CASSLVTESSYEQYF.

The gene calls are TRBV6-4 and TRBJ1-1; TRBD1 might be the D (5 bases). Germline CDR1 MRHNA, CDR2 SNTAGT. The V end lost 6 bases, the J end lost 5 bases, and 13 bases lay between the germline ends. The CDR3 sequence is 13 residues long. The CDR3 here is CASSRTRETEAFF. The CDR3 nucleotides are TGTGCCAGCAGCCGGACACGAGAGACTGAAGCTTTCTTT.

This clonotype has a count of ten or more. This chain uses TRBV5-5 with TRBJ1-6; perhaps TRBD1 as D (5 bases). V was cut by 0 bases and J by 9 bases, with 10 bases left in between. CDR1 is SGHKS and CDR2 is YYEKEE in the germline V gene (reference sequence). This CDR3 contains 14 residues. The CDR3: CASSLGQGSSPLHF. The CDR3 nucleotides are TGTGCCAGCAGCTTGGGGCAGGGAAGTTCACCCCTCCACTTT.

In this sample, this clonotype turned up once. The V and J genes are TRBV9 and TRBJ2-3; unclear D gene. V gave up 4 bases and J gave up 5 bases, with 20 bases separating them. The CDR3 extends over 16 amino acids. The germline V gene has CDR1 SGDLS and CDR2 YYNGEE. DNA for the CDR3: TGTGCCAGCAGCCTCCGCTCTTCCCGGAACGGAGATACGCAGTATTTT. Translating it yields CASSLRSSRNGDTQYF. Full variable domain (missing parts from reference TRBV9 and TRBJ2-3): DSGVTQTPKHLITATGQRVTLRCSPRSGDLSVYWYQQSLDQGLQFLIQYYNGEERAKGNILERFSAQQFPDLHSELNLSSLELGDSALYFCASSLRSSRNGDTQYFGPGTRLTVL.

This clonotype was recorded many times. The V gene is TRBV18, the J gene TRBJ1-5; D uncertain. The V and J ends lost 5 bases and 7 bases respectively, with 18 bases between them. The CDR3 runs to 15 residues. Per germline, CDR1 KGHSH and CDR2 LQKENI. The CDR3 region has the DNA TGTGCCAGCTCATCCTGGGAGATGGTCAACCAGCCCCAGCATTTT. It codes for CASSSWEMVNQPQHF.

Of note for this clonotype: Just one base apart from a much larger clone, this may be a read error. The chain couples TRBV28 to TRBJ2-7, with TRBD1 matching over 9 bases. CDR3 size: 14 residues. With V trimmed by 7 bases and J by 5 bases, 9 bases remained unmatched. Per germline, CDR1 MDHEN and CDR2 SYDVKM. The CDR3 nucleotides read TGTGCCAGCATGTGGACAGGGGAGAGGAACGAGCAGTACTTC. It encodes CASMWTGERNEQYF.

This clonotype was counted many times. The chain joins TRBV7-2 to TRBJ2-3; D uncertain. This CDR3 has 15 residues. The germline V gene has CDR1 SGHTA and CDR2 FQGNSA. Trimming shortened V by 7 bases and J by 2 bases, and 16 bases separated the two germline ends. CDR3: CASTRWASNTDTQYF. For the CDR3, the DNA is TGTGCCAGCACCCGATGGGCCTCCAACACAGATACGCAGTATTTT.

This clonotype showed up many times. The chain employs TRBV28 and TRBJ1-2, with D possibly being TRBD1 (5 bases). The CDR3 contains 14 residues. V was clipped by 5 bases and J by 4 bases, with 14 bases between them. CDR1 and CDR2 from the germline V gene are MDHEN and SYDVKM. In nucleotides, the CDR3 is TGTGCCAGCAGTCGTATAGGGGAGGGCTATGGCTACACCTTC. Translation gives CASSRIGEGYGYTF.

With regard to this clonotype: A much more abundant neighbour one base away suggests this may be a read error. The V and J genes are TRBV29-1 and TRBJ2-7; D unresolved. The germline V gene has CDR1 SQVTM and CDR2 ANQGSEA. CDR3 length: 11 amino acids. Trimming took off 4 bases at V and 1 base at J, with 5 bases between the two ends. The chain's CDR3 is CSVGLSYEQYF. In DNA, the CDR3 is TGCAGCGTTGGGCTGTCCTACGAGCAGTACTTC.

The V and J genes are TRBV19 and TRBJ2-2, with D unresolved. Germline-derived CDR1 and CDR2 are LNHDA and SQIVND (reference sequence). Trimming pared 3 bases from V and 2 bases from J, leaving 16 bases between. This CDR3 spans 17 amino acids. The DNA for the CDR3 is TGTGCCAGTAGTATCGGAGTGCGTTTCGTTAACACCGGGGAGCTGTTTTTT. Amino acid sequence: CASSIGVRFVNTGELFF.

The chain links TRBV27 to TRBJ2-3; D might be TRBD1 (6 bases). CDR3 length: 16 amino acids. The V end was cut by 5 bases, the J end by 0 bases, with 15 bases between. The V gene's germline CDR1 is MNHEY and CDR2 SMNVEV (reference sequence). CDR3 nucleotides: TGTGCCAGCAGTCCAAATCCGGGACACAGCACAGATACGCAGTATTTT. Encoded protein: CASSPNPGHSTDTQYF.

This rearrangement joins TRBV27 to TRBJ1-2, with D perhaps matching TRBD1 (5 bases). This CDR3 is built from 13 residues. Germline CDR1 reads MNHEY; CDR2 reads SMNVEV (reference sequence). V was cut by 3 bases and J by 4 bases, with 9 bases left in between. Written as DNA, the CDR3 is TGTGCCAGCAGTTTTGCAGGGTTCTATGGCTACACCTTC. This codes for CASSFAGFYGYTF.

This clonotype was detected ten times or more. The CDR3, as DNA: TGCAGTGCTAGACTCACAGGGGGCGTCAATCAGCCCCAGCATTTT. It yields the protein CSARLTGGVNQPQHF. The chain combines TRBV20-1 with TRBJ1-5, with 9 bases lining up with TRBD1. Per the germline V gene, CDR1 is DFQATT and CDR2 is SNEGSKA (reference sequence). The V and J ends lost 2 bases and 3 bases, in that order; junction bases with no gene match: 5. The CDR3 is made up of 15 amino acids.

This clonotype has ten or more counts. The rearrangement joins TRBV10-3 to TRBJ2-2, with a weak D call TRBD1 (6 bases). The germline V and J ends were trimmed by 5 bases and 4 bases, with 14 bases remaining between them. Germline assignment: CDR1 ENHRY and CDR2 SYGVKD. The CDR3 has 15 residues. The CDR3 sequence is CAISSSRGGTGELFF. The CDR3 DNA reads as TGTGCCATCAGTAGCTCGAGAGGGGGCACCGGGGAGCTGTTTTTT.

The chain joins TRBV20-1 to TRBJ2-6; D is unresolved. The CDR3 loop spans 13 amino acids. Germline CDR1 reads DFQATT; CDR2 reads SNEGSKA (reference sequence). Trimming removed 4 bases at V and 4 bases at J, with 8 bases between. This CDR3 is CSAKGSGANVLTF. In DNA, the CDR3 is TGCAGTGCTAAGGGATCCGGGGCCAACGTCCTGACTTTC.

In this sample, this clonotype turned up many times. CDR3 loop: CASSLTGADNQPQHF. In DNA, the CDR3 is TGTGCCAGCAGCTTAACAGGGGCGGACAATCAGCCCCAGCATTTT. The chain recombines TRBV7-6 with TRBJ1-5; 7 nucleotides line up with TRBD1. CDR1 is SGHVS, CDR2 FNYEAQ, per germline. The CDR3 covers 15 residues. The trim removed 2 bases at V and 3 bases at J, leaving 4 bases unmatched.

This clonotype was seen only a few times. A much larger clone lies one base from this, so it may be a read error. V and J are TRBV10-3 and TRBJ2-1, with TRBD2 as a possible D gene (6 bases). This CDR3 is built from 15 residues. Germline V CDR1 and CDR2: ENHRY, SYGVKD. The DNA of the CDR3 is TGTGCCATCAGTGGGTTAGCGGACCCTGACAATGTGCAGTTCTTC. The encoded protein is CAISGLADPDNVQFF.

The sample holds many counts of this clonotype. CDR3 DNA sequence: TGTGCCAGCAGTTCTTCAGGGAAGTTCCCCTACGAGCAGTACTTC. This translates into CASSSSGKFPYEQYF. The chain has TRBV28 and TRBJ2-7; tentative D call: TRBD1 (5 bases). The CDR3 has 15 amino acids. The germline V and J ends were trimmed by 4 bases and 2 bases, with 15 bases remaining between them. In germline, CDR1 is MDHEN, CDR2 SYDVKM.